This T cell receptor (beta chain) was captured in a study of T cells in narcolepsy. CDR1 and CDR2 (germline): SGHDT, YYEEEE. This CDR3 has 16 amino acids. Trimming took 0 bases from V and 0 from J, leaving 10 bases between them. TCRdb keeps only in-frame clones here, not all; method: immunoSEQ multiplex PCR. This table has under 30,000 clones, about four fifths appearing once. The sample taken for sequencing was CD45RA- memory CD4+ T cells from PBMCs. This chain links TRBV5-6 with TRBJ2-1, with D maybe TRBD1 (6 bases). This clonotype was obtained from a human donor with narcolepsy. For the CDR3, the DNA is TGTGCCAGCAGCTTGGGGACAGCGAGCTCCTACAATGAGCAGTTCTTC. Translating it yields CASSLGTASSYNEQFF.